This T cell receptor (beta chain) was sequenced for a study of tumor-infiltrating lymphocytes in primary liver carcinoma. General observations from the study: Only about 8-25% of top clones showed up in all five tumor regions.

This clonotype was observed at least ten times. The antigen remains unidentified. Unsorted bulk tissue (roughly 19-31 mg) underwent RNA and DNA co-extraction. Trimming shortened V by 0 bases and J by 2 bases, and 10 bases separated the two germline ends. The germline gives CDR1 MGHRA, CDR2 YSYEKL. The CDR3 length is 15 residues. cDNA specific to TCR beta was made from about 550 ng of total RNA, with a constant-region primer employed for priming. Generation of the TCR beta libraries relied on three nested multiplex PCR rounds using slightly modified ARM-PCR. Primers for the first two PCR rounds were TRBV1-TRBV30 forward primers and a C-beta reverse primer (about 11 cycles per round). TCRdb called the multiplex PCR reads again in MiXCR, with one record for every CDR3 protein. The sample includes 100,000 to 150,000 distinct CDR3 sequences, 55% to 75% of them seen just once.

Sequenced material: liver tumor tissue from sampling region 3. Subset indicated: tumor region T3, left-lateral pole. The TCR was taken from a woman aged 60 to 75 with primary liver carcinoma and hepatitis B virus infection. The genes are TRBV4-1 and TRBJ2-5; possible D gene TRBD1, 5 bases. The CDR3 nucleotides read TGCGCCAGCAGCCAAGATCCCCAGGGACAAGAGACCCAGTACTTC. This encodes CASSQDPQGQETQYF.